This record covers a single T cell receptor (beta chain). Its specificity is not known. The sample originates from a study of T cells in tuberculosis. Study-wide background: Sequenced TCRs come from CD1B-GMM tetramer-binding T cells. This South African cohort compared adolescents with or without latent tuberculosis against adults with active tuberculosis. Within 7 days of starting treatment, or before, PBMC were stored. Findings and caveats of the study: Active tuberculosis alpha repertoires lay closer to GMM-specific TCRs than controls'.

CDR1 is LGHNA, CDR2 YSLEER, per germline. Trimming cost V 2 bases and J 10 bases, with 15 bases left between them. The CDR3 spans 15 residues. The assay was immunoSEQ multiplex PCR, and TCRdb's table has in-frame clones only and misses some. Of around 40,000 clones in the sample, roughly 94% were seen once. As for time point: new active TB diagnosis, blood taken before or within 7 days of starting treatment. This chain uses TRBV4-3 with TRBJ1-6; possibly TRBD1 for D (6 bases). The receptor's source is an adult with tuberculosis. Sequenced material: PBMCs, taken at tuberculosis diagnosis. In nucleotides, the CDR3 is TGCGCCAGCAGCCAATCTATACAGGGAAACTCACCCCTCCACTTT. It yields the protein CASSQSIQGNSPLHF.